Below, 5 T cell receptor beta chains from the same sample are listed, as sequenced in a study of Graves' ophthalmopathy and Graves' hyperthyroidism. Amplified TCR beta CDR3 regions were obtained using RNA transcripts as template. The authors performed first-round RT-PCR with HTBI primers and then a second-round multiplex PCR. Via MiXCR, TCRdb re-called the multiplex PCR reads, giving one row per CDR3 protein. Of over a million distinct CDR3 sequences in the sample, less than 45% were seen once. Input material: peripheral blood or thyroid tissue (not recorded which). These receptors were collected from an adult man with Graves' hyperthyroidism.

J is TRBJ2-2 and V is TRBV11-2; TRBD1 matches 8 bases. The CDR3 covers 15 residues. Losses at the gene ends were 6 bases for V and 2 bases for J; bases not matched to a gene: 5. CDR1 SGHAT and CDR2 FQNNGV come from the germline V gene. The CDR3 is CASSATGDNTGELFF. DNA for the CDR3: TGTGCCAGCAGTGCGACAGGGGATAACACCGGGGAGCTGTTTTTT.

The DNA of the CDR3 is TGTGCCAGCAGCATCCCGGGACGGCATACTTGGGAGCAGTACTTC. Translation gives CASSIPGRHTWEQYF. The rearrangement links TRBV6-5 to TRBJ2-7; D might be TRBD1 or TRBD2, each matching 5 bases. Looked up from germline, CDR1 is MNHEY and CDR2 is SVGAGI. Trimming shortened V by 6 bases and J by 7 bases, and 22 bases separated the two germline ends. The length of the CDR3 is 15 residues.

The chain recombines TRBV7-9 with TRBJ2-7; perhaps TRBD2 as D (5 bases). The germline CDR1 and CDR2 sequences are SEHNR and FQNEAQ (reference sequence). V was trimmed by 3 bases and J by 0 bases, leaving 21 bases between them. This CDR3 has 18 residues. The CDR3 DNA reads TGTGCCAGCAGCTTCGTTAGCGTGAACTCGCAGTTCTCCTACGAGCAGTACTTC. Translated, it gives CASSFVSVNSQFSYEQYF.

In this sample, this clonotype turned up a few times. The chain couples TRBV7-9 to TRBJ2-7, with unresolved D. From germline, CDR1 is SEHNR and CDR2 FQNEAQ (reference sequence). Trimming stripped 6 bases from V and 2 bases from J, with 17 bases between. This CDR3 comprises 15 residues. CDR3 amino acids: CASSSPAVGTYEQYF. CDR3 coding DNA: TGTGCCAGCAGTAGTCCGGCAGTCGGAACCTACGAGCAGTACTTC.

This rearrangement joins TRBV10-3 to TRBJ2-7; D perhaps matches TRBD1 (5 bases). Deletions cut 10 bases from V and 0 bases from J, with 13 bases between. The CDR3 extends over 13 amino acids. Germline CDR1 is ENHRY and CDR2 is SYGVKD. The chain's CDR3 is CASCYDSSYEQYF. CDR3 nucleotide sequence: TGTGCCAGCTGTTACGACAGCTCCTACGAGCAGTACTTC.